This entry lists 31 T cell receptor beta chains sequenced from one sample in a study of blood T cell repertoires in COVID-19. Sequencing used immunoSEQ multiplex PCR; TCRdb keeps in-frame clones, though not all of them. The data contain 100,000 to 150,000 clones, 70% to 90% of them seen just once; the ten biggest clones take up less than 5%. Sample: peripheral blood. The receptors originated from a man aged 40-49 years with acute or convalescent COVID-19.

The CDR3 loop reads CASLGSGYGYTF. The DNA for the CDR3 is TGTGCCAGCCTTGGGTCAGGGTATGGCTACACCTTC. The chain combines TRBV3-1 (or the pseudogene TRBV3-2) with TRBJ1-2, with D possibly TRBD1 on 5 matching bases. This CDR3 has 12 residues. The germline V gene has CDR1 LGHDT and CDR2 YNNKEL (reference sequence). The ends were cut back, 8 bases at V and 5 bases at J, with 12 bases in the middle.

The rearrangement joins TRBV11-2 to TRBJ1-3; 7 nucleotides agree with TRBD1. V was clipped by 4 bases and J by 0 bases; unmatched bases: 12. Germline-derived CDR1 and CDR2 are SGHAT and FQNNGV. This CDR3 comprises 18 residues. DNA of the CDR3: TGTGCCAGCAGCTACCCCCCAGGGGGGTCTAGCTCTGGAAACACCATATATTTT. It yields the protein CASSYPPGGSSSGNTIYF.

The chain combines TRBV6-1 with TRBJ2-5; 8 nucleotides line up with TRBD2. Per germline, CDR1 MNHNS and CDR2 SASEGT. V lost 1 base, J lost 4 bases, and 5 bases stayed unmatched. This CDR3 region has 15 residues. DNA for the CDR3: TGTGCCAGCAGTGAAGGGATAGCGGGGTTAGAGACCCAGTACTTC. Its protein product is CASSEGIAGLETQYF.

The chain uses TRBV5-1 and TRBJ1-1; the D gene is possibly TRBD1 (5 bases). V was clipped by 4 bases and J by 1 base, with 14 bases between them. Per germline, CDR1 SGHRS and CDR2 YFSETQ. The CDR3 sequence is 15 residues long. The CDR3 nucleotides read TGCGCCAGCAGCCGGGGGTCGGGCGAGAACACTGAAGCTTTCTTT. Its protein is CASSRGSGENTEAFF.

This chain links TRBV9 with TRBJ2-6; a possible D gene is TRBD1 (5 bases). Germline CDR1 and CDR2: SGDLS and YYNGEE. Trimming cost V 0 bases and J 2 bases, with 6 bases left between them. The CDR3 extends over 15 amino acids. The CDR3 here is CASSVEGAGANVLTF. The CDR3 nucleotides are TGTGCCAGCAGCGTAGAAGGGGCTGGGGCCAACGTCCTGACTTTC.

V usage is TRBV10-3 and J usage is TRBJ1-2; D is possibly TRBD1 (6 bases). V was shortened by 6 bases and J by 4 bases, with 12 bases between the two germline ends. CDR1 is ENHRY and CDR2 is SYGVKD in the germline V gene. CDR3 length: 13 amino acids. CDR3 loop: CAISPDRSYGYTF. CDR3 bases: TGTGCCATCAGCCCTGACAGGAGCTATGGCTACACCTTC.

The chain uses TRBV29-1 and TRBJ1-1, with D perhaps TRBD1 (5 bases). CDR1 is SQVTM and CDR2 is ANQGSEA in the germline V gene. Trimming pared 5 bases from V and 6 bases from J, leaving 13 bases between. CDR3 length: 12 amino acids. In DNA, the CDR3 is TGCAGCGTTTCCGGAGGGGTCCCTGAAGCTTTCTTT. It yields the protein CSVSGGVPEAFF.

The CDR3 DNA reads TGTGCCACCATAGCGTCGACGGCGCGAAGTGGAAAACTGTTTTTT. Its translation is CATIASTARSGKLFF. The chain employs TRBV6-5 and TRBJ1-4; D is unresolved. Germline V gives CDR1 MNHEY, CDR2 SVGAGI. V was cut by 10 bases and J by 10 bases, with 25 bases left in between. The CDR3 has 15 amino acids.

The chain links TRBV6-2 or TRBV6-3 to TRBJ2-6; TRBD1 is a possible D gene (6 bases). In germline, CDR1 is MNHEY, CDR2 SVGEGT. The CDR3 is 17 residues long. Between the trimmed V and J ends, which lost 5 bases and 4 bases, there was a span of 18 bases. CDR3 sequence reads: CASSQPGTTYGANVLTF. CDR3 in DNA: TGTGCCAGCAGTCAACCAGGGACAACCTACGGGGCCAACGTCCTGACTTTC.

In DNA form, the CDR3 reads TGTGCCAGTACAAGGGACATAAGACTCTATGGCTACACCTTC. This codes for CASTRDIRLYGYTF. This rearrangement joins TRBV19 to TRBJ1-2, with D perhaps matching TRBD1 (6 bases). Germline V gene lookup returns CDR1 LNHDA and CDR2 SQIVND (reference sequence). The CDR3 runs to 14 residues. The germline V and J ends were trimmed by 7 bases and 4 bases, with 16 bases remaining between them.

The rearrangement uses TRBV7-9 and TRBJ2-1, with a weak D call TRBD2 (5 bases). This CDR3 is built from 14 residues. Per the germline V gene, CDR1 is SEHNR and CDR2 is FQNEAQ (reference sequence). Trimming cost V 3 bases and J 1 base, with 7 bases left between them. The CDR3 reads CASSFEGSYNEQFF. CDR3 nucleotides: TGTGCCAGCAGCTTCGAGGGTTCCTACAATGAGCAGTTCTTC.

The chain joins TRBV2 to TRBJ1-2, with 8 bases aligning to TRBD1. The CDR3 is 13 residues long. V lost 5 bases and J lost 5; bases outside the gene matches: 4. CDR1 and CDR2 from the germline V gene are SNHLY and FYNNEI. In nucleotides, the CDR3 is TGTGCCAGCAGTACAGGGGGTATTTATGGCTACACCTTC. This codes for CASSTGGIYGYTF.

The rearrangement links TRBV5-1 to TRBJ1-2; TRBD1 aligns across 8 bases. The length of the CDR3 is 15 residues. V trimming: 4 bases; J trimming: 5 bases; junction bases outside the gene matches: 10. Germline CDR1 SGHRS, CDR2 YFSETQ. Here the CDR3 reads CASSIDRGSGYGYTF. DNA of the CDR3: TGCGCCAGCAGCATAGACAGGGGATCTGGGTATGGCTACACCTTC. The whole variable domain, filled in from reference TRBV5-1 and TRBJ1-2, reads KAGVTQTPRYLIKTRGQQVTLSCSPISGHRSVSWYQQTPGQGLQFLFEYFSETQRNKGNFPGRFSGRQFSNSRSEMNVSTLELGDSALYLCASSIDRGSGYGYTFGSGTRLTVV.

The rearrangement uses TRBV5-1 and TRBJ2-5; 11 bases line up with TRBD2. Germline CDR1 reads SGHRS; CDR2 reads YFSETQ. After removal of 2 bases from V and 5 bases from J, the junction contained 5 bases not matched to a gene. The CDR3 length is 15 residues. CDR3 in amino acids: CASSLGTSGFETQYF. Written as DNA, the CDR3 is TGCGCCAGCAGCTTAGGGACTAGCGGATTCGAGACCCAGTACTTC.

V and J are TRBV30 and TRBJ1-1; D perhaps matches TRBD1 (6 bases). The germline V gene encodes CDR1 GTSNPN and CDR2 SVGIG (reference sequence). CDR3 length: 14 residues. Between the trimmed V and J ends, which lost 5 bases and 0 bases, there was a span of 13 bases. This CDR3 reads CAWGRGGLNTEAFF. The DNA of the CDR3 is TGTGCCTGGGGGCGGGGGGGCTTGAACACTGAAGCTTTCTTT. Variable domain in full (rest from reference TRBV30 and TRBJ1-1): SQTIHQWPATLVQPVGSPLSLECTVEGTSNPNLYWYRQAAGRGLQLLFYSVGIGQISSEVPQNLSASRPQDRQFILSSKKLLLSDSGFYLCAWGRGGLNTEAFFGQGTRLTVV.

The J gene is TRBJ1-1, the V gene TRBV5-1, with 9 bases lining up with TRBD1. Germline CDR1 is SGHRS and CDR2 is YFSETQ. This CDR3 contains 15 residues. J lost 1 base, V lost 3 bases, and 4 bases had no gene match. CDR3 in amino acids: CASSWTGEGNTEAFF. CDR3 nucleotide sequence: TGCGCCAGCAGCTGGACAGGGGAAGGGAACACTGAAGCTTTCTTT.

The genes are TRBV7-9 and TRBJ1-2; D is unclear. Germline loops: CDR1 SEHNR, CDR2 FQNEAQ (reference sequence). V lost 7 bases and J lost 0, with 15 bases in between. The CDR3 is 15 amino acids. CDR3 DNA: TGTGCCAGCACTCAAGGAGCCCTAGCTAACTATGGCTACACCTTC. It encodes CASTQGALANYGYTF.

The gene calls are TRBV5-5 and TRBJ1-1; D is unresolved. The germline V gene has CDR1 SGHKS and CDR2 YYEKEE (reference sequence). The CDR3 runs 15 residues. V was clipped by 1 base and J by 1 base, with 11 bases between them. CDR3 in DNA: TGTGCCAGCAGCTTGACGACTGTGGGGAACACTGAAGCTTTCTTT. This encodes CASSLTTVGNTEAFF.

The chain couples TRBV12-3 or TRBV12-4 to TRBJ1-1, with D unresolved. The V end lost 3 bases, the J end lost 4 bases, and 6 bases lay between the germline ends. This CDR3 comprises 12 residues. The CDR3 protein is CASSFDITEAFF. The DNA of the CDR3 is TGTGCCAGCAGTTTTGACATCACTGAAGCTTTCTTT.

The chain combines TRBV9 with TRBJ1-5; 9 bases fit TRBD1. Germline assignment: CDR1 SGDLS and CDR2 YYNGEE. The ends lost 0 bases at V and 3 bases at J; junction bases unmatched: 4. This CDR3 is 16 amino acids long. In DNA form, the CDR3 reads TGTGCCAGCAGCGTAGAACAGGGGGCTTACAATCAGCCCCAGCATTTT. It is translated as CASSVEQGAYNQPQHF.

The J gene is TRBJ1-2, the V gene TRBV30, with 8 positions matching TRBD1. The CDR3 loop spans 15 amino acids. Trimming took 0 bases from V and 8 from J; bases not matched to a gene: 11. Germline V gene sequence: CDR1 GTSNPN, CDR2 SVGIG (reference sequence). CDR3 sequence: CAWSVQGVVVWGYTF. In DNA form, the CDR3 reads TGTGCCTGGAGTGTACAGGGGGTAGTAGTTTGGGGCTACACCTTC.

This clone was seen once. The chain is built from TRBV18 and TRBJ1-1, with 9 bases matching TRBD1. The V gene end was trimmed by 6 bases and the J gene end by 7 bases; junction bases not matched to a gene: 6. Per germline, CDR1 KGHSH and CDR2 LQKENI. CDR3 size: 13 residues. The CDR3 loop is CASSVDRGGEAFF. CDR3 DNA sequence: TGTGCCAGCTCGGTGGACAGGGGTGGTGAAGCTTTCTTT. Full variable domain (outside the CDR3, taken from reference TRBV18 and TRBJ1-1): NAGVMQNPRHLVRRRGQEARLRCSPMKGHSHVYWYRQLPEEGLKFMVYLQKENIIDESGMPKERFSAEFPKEGPSILRIQQVVRGDSAAYFCASSVDRGGEAFFGQGTRLTVV.

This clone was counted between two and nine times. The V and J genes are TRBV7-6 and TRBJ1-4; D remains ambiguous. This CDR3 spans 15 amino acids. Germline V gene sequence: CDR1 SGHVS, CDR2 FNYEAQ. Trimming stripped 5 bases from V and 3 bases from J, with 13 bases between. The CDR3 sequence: CASSVRGGANEKLFF. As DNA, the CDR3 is TGTGCCAGCAGCGTACGGGGAGGAGCTAATGAAAAACTGTTTTTT.

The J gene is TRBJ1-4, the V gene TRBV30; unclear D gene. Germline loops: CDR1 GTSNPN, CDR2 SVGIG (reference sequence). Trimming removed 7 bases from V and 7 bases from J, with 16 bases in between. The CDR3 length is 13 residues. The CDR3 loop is CASPGGWGEKLFF. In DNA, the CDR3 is TGTGCCTCCCCCGGCGGGTGGGGTGAAAAACTGTTTTTT. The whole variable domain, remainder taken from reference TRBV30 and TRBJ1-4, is SQTIHQWPATLVQPVGSPLSLECTVEGTSNPNLYWYRQAAGRGLQLLFYSVGIGQISSEVPQNLSASRPQDRQFILSSKKLLLSDSGFYLCASPGGWGEKLFFGSGTQLSVL.

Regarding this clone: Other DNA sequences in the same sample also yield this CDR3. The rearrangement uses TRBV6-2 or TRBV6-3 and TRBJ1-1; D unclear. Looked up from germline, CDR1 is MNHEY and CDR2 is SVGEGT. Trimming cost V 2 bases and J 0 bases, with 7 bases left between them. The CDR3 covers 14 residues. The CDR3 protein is CASSYGRLNTEAFF. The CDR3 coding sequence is TGTGCCAGCAGTTACGGGAGACTGAACACTGAAGCTTTCTTT.

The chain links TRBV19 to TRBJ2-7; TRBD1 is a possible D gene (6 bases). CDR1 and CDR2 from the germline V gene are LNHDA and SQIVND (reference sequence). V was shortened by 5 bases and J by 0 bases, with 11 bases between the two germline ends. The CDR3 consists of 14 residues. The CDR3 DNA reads TGTGCCAGTAGTGCGGCCAGGGGCTCCTACGAGCAGTACTTC. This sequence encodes CASSAARGSYEQYF.

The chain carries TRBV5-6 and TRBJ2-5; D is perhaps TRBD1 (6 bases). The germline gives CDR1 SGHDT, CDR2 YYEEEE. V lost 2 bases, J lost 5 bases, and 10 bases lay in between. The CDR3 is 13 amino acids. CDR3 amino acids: CASSLTGLETQYF. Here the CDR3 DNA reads TGTGCCAGCAGCTTAACAGGGCTGGAGACCCAGTACTTC.

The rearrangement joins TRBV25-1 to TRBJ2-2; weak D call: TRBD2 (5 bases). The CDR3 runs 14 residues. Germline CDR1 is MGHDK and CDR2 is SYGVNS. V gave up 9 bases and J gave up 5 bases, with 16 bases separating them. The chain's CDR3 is CASYGNLGTGELFF. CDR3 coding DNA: TGTGCCAGTTACGGGAACCTGGGGACCGGGGAGCTGTTTTTT.

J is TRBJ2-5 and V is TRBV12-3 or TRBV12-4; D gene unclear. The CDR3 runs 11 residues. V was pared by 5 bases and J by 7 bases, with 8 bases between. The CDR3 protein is CASSVRATQYF. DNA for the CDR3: TGTGCCAGCAGTGTGAGAGCGACCCAGTACTTC.

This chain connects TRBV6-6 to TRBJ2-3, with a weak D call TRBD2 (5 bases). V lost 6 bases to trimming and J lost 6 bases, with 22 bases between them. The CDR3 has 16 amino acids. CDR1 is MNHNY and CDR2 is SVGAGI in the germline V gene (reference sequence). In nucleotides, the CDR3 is TGTGCCAGCAGAGGAGGAGGCCGAGACCCCCAGGATACGCAGTATTTT. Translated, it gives CASRGGGRDPQDTQYF.

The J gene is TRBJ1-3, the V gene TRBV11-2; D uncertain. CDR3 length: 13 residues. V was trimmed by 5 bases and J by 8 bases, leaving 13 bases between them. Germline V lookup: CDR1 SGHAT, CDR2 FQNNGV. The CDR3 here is CASSPGGRDTIYF. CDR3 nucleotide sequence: TGTGCCAGCAGCCCCGGCGGGAGGGACACCATATATTTT.